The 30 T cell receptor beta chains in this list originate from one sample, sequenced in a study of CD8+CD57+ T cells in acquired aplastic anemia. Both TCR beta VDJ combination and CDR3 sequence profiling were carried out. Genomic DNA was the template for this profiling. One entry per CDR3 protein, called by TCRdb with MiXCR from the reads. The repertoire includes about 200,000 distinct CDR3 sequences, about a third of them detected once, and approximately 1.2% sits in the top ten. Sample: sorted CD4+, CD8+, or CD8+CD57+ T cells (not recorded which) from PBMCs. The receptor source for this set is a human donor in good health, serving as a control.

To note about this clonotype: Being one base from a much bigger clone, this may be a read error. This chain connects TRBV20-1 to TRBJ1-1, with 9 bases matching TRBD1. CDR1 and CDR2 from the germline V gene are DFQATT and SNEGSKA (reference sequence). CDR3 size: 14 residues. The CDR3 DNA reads TGCAGTGCTACCAGAACAGGGGGCGGGACTGAAGCTTCCTTT. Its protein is CSATRTGGGTEASF.

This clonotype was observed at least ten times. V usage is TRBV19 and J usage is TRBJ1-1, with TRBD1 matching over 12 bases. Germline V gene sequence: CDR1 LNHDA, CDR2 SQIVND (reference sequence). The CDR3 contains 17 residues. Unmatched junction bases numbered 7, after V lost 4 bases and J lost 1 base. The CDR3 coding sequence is TGTGCCAGTAGTAAACTTCCGGGACAGGGGGCGAACACTGAAGCTTTCTTT. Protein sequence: CASSKLPGQGANTEAFF.

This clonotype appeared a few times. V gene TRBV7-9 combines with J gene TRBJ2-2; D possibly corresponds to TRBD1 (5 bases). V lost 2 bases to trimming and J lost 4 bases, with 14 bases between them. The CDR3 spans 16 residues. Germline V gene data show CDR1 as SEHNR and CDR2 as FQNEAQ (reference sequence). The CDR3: CASSLTVQGPTGELFF. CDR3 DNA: TGTGCCAGCAGCTTAACGGTCCAGGGTCCCACCGGGGAGCTGTTTTTT.

The DNA for the CDR3 is TGTGCCAGCAGTGTACAGGGTGACATTCAGTACTTC. Encoded protein: CASSVQGDIQYF. This sequence joins TRBV2 and TRBJ2-4, with a weak D call TRBD1 (6 bases). Germline CDR1 reads SNHLY; CDR2 reads FYNNEI. The CDR3 sequence is 12 residues long. V lost 4 bases and J lost 8, with 9 bases in between.

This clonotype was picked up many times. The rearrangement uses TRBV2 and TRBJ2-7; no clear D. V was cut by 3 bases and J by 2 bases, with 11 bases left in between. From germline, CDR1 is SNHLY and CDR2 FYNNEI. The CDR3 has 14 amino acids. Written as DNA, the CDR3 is TGTGCCAGCAGTGAGGAGAATGGGCCCTACGAGCAGTACTTC. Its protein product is CASSEENGPYEQYF.

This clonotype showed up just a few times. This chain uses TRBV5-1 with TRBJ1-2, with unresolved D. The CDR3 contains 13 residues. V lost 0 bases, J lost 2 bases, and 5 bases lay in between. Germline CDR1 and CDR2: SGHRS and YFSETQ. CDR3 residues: CASSLDQNYGYTF. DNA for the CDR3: TGCGCCAGCAGCTTGGACCAGAACTATGGCTACACCTTC.

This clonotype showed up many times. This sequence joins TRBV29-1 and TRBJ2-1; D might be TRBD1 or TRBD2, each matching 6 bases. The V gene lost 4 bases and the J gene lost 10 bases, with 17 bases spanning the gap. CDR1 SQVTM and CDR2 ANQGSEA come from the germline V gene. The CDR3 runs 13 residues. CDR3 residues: CSVGSLTGGEQFF. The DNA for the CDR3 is TGCAGCGTTGGGAGTCTAACCGGGGGCGAGCAGTTCTTC.

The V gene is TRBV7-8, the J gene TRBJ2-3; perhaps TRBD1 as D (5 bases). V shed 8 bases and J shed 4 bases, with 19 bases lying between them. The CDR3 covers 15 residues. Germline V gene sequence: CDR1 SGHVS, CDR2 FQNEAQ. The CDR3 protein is CASLASAGKADTQYF. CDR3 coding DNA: TGTGCCAGCCTCGCGTCGGCAGGGAAAGCAGATACGCAGTATTTT.

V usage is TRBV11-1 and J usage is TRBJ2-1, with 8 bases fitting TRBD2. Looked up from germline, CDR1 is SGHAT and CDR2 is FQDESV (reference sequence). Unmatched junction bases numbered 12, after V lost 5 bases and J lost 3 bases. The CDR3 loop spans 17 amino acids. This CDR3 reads CASSKGPGLGNYNEQFF. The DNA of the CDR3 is TGTGCCAGCAGCAAAGGACCGGGACTAGGTAACTACAATGAGCAGTTCTTC.

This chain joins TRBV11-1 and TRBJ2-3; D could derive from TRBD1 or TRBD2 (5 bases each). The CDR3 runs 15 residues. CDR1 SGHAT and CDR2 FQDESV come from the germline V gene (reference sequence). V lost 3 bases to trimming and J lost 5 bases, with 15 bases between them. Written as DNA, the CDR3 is TGTGCCAGCAGCTTCAAGCTCGGGGCGGTAGATACGCAGTATTTT. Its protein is CASSFKLGAVDTQYF.

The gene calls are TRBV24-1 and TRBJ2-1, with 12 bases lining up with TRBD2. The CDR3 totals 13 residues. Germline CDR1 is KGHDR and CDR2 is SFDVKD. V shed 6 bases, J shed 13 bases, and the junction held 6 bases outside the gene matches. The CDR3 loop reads CATSLGLAGRQFF. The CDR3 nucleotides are TGTGCCACCAGTCTCGGACTAGCGGGAAGACAGTTCTTC.

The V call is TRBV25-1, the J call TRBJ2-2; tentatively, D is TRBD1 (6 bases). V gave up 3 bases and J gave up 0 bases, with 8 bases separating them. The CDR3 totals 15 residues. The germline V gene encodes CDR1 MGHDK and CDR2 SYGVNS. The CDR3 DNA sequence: TGTGCCAGCAGTGAGGGGACAACGAACACCGGGGAGCTGTTTTTT. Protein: CASSEGTTNTGELFF.

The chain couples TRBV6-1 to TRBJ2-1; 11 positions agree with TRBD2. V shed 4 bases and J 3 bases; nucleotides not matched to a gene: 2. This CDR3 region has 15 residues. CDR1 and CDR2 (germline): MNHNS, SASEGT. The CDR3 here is CASSVGLAGYNEQFF. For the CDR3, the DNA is TGTGCCAGCAGTGTAGGACTAGCGGGCTACAATGAGCAGTTCTTC.

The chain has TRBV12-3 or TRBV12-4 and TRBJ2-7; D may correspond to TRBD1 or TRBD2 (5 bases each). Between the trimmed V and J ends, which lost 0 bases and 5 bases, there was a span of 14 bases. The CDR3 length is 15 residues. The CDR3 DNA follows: TGTGCCAGCAGTTTAGCCGGGACGAAAGGCGACGAGCAGTACTTC. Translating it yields CASSLAGTKGDEQYF.

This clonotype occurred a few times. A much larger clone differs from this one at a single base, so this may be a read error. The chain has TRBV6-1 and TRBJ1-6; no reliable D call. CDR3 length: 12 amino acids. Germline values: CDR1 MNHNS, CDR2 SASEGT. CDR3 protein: CASSEQNSPLRF. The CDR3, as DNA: TGTGCCAGCAGTGAACAGAATTCACCCCTCCGCTTT.

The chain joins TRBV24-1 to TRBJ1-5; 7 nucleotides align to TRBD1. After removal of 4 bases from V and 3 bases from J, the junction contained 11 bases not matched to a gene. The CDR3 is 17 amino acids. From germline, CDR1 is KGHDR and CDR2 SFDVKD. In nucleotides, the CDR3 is TGTGCCACCAGTGACGGAACCGACAGGGAGTTCAATCAGCCCCAGCATTTT. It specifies CATSDGTDREFNQPQHF.

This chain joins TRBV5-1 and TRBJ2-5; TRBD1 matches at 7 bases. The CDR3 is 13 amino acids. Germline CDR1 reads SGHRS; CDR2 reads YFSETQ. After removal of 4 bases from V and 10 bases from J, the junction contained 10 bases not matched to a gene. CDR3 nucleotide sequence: TGCGCCAGCAGCACGACAGGGTCCTACGACCAGTACTTC. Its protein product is CASSTTGSYDQYF.

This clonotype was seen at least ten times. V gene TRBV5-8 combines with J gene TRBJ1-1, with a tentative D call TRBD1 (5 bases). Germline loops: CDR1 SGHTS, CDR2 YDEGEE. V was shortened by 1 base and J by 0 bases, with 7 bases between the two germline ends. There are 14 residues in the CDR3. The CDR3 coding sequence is TGTGCCAGCAGCTTGCCGGGGCTGAACACTGAAGCTTTCTTT. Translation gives CASSLPGLNTEAFF.

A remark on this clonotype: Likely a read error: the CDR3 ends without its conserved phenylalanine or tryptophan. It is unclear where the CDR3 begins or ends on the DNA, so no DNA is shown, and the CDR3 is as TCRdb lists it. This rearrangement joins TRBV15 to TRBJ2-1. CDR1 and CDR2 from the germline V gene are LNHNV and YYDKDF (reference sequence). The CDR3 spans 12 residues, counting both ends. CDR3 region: CATSRGWTAKFS.

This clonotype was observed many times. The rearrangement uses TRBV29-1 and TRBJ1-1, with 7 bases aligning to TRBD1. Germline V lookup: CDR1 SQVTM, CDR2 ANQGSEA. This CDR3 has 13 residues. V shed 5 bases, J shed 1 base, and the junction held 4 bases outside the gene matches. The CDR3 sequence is CSVLGQQNTEAFF. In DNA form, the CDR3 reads TGCAGCGTTTTGGGACAGCAGAACACTGAAGCTTTCTTT.

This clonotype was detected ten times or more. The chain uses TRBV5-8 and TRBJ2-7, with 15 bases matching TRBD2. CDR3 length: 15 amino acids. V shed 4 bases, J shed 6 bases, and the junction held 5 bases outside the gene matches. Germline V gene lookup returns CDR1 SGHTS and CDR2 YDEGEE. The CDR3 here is CASSPGLAGGLEQYF. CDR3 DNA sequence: TGTGCCAGCAGCCCCGGACTAGCGGGAGGGCTCGAGCAGTACTTC. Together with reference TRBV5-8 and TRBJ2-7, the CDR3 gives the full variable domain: EAGVTQSPTHLIKTRGQQATLRCSPISGHTSVYWYQQALGLGLQFLLWYDEGEERNRGNFPPRFSGRQFPNYSSELNVNALELEDSALYLCASSPGLAGGLEQYFGPGTRLTVT.

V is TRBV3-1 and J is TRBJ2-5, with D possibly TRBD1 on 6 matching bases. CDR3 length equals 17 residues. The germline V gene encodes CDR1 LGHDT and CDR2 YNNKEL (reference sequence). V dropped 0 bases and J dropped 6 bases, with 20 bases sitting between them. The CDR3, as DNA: TGTGCCAGCAGCCAAGACGGCGTTGGGGGCGCAAGGAAGACCCAGTACTTC. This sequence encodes CASSQDGVGGARKTQYF.

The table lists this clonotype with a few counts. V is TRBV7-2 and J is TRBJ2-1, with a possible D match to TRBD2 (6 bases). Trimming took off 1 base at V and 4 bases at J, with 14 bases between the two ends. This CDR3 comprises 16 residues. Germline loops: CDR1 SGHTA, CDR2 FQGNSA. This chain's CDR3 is CASSLGGGKNYNEQFF. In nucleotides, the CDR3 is TGTGCCAGCAGCTTAGGGGGCGGGAAGAATTACAATGAGCAGTTCTTC.

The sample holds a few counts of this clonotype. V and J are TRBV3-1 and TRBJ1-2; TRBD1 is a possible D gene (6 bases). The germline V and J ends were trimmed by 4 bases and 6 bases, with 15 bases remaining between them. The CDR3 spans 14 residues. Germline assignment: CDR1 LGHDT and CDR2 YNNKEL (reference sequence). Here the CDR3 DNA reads TGTGCCAGCAGCCCACGACAGGTTCCGGATGGCTACACCTTC. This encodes CASSPRQVPDGYTF. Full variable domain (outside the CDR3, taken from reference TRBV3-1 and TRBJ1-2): DTAVSQTPKYLVTQMGNDKSIKCEQNLGHDTMYWYKQDSKKFLKIMFSYNNKELIINETVPNRFSPKSPDKAHLNLHINSLELGDSAVYFCASSPRQVPDGYTFGSGTRLTVV.

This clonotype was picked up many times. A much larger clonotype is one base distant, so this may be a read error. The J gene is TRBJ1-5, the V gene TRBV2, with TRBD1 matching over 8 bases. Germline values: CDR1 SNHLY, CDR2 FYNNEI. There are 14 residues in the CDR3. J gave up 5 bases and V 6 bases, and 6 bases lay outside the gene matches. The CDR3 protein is CASRRTGSDQPQHF. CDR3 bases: TGTGCCAGCAGACGGACAGGGTCGGATCAGCCCCAGCATTTT.

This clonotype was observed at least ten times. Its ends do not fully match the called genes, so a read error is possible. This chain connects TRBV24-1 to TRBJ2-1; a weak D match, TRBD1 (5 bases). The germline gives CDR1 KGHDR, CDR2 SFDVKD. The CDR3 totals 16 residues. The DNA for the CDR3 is TGTGCCACCAGTGATCCTCGCCAGGGCTCCTACGATGAGCAGTTCTTC. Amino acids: CATSDPRQGSYDEQFF.

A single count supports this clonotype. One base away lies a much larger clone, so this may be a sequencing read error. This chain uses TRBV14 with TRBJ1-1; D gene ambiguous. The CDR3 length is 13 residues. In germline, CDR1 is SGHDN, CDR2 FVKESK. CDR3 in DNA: TGTGCCAGCAGCCAGGACCTGCGCCCGTGGGCTCTCTTT. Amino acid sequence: CASSQDLRPWALF.

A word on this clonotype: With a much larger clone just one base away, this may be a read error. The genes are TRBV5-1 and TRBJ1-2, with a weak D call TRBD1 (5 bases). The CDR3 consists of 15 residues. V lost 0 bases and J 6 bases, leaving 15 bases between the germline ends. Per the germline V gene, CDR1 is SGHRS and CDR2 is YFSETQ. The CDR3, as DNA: TGCGCCAGCAGCTTGGCCCACGCAGGGTCCCATGGCTACACCTTC. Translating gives CASSLAHAGSHGYTF.

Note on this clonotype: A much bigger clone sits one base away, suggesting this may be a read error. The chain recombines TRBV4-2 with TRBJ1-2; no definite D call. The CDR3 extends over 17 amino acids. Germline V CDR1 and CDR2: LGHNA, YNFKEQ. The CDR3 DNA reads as TGTGCCGGCAGCCGGTACGAAACAGTGCTCAGTGGCTATGGCTACACCTTC. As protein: CAGSRYETVLSGYGYTF.

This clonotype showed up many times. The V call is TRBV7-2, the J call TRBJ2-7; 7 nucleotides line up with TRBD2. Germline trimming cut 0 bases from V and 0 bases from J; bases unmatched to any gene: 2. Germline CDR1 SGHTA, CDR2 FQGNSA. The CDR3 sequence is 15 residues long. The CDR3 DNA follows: TGTGCCAGCAGCTTAGCGGGAGGGAGCTCCTACGAGCAGTACTTC. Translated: CASSLAGGSSYEQYF.